The entry below gives a single TCR beta chain sequence along with its context. The CDR3 sequence is 16 residues long. Trimming took off 5 bases at V and 2 bases at J, with 17 bases between the two ends. Germline CDR1 SGHKS, CDR2 YYEKEE (reference sequence). The entry originates in a study of blood T cell repertoires in COVID-19. Study in general: Acute and convalescent COVID-19 samples came from the United States, Italy and Spain. From T cells, B-cell-depleted T cells, or PBMCs came the material, which was cDNA or gDNA.

In the authors' methods: Reference gene primer amplification gave estimated nucleated cell counts. Assay used: immunoSEQ multiplex PCR; TCRdb lists only in-frame clones, some missing. The V and J calls and clone size come from that table; D and trimming were worked out from the DNA. This sample has 100,000 or so clones; roughly 79% occur once, and the top ten carry approximately 9%. This clonotype was obtained from a woman in her sixties or seventies with acute or convalescent COVID-19. The source material was peripheral blood. The chain links TRBV5-5 to TRBJ1-3; D unresolved. CDR3 sequence reads: CASSRGLPAAGNTIYF. The CDR3 DNA follows: TGTGCCAGCAGTCGAGGACTCCCGGCAGCTGGAAACACCATATATTTT.